This T cell receptor (beta chain) was documented in a study of blood T cell repertoires in COVID-19. Study overall: Samples of COVID-19 (acute and convalescent) were obtained from the United States, Italy and Spain. PBMCs, B-cell-depleted T cells, or T cells were the source of the cDNA or gDNA that made up the material.

Methods used by the authors: Scientists estimated how many nucleated cells there were by amplifying reference gene primers. TCRdb keeps only in-frame clones here, not all; method: immunoSEQ multiplex PCR. For V, J and clone size, that table is used; D and trimming come from the DNA. Counted here are fewer than 300,000 clones, about 89% occurring once; the ten biggest clones make up approximately 2%. A Seattle source enrolled patients during active infection and followed them longitudinally. From germline, CDR1 is LNHNV and CDR2 YYDKDF (reference sequence). With V trimmed by 5 bases and J by 5 bases, 11 bases remained unmatched. CDR3 size: 15 residues.

The sequence was obtained from a woman younger than 45 with COVID-19, enrolled during active disease. The V gene is TRBV15, the J gene TRBJ2-5; 7 positions agree with TRBD2. Sequencing input: peripheral blood. The CDR3 nucleotides are TGTGCCACCAGCTGGGGCCTTGGGGAGGGGGAGACCCAGTACTTC. Its translation is CATSWGLGEGETQYF. The variable domain in full, with the rest retrieved from reference TRBV15 and TRBJ2-5, is DAMVIQNPRYQVTQFGKPVTLSCSQTLNHNVMYWYQQKSSQAPKLLFHYYDKDFNNEADTPDNFQSRRPNTSFCFLDIRSPGLGDTAMYLCATSWGLGEGETQYFGPGTRLLVL.